These 5 T cell receptor beta chains were all obtained from the same sample, sequenced in a study of CD8 T cells in Susac syndrome. It was with random hexamers that roughly 0.45 to 1 ug RNA was reverse transcribed. TCRdb independently ran MiXCR on the immunoSEQ multiplex PCR reads; one entry per CDR3 protein. Of approximately 190,000 distinct CDR3 sequences listed, 80% to 95% are singletons. What was sequenced was CD4+ T cells from PBMCs. Every receptor here comes from a human donor in good health.

The J gene is TRBJ2-7, the V gene TRBV30; TRBD1 matches 9 bases. Losses at the gene ends were 4 bases for V and 10 bases for J; bases not matched to a gene: 8. This CDR3 contains 12 residues. Per germline, CDR1 GTSNPN and CDR2 SVGIG (reference sequence). CDR3 in amino acids: CAWTRDREIQYF. CDR3 DNA: TGTGCCTGGACTCGGGACAGGGAGATTCAGTACTTC.

The V and J genes are TRBV5-1 and TRBJ2-7; TRBD2 matches 9 bases. This CDR3 spans 16 amino acids. J lost 2 bases, V lost 3 bases, and 9 bases had no gene match. Germline V gene lookup returns CDR1 SGHRS and CDR2 YFSETQ. The CDR3 sequence: CASSWGSGTSPYEQYF. The CDR3 region has the DNA TGCGCCAGCAGCTGGGGGTCCGGGACTAGCCCCTACGAGCAGTACTTC.

In DNA form, the CDR3 reads TGTGCCAGCAGCTCTTGGTCCCTCCTAGGCTACACCTTC. As protein: CASSSWSLLGYTF. V gene TRBV7-2 combines with J gene TRBJ1-2; D is uncertain. With 4 bases removed from V and 8 bases from J, the gap between germline ends came to 14 bases. The germline V gene has CDR1 SGHTA and CDR2 FQGNSA. The CDR3 runs 13 residues.

The chain employs TRBV24-1 and TRBJ2-6; TRBD2 might be the D (6 bases). Germline V gene sequence: CDR1 KGHDR, CDR2 SFDVKD. Trimming shortened V by 2 bases and J by 2 bases, and 12 bases separated the two germline ends. This CDR3 spans 17 amino acids. CDR3: CATSDSSGRPGANVLTF. CDR3 nucleotides: TGTGCCACCAGTGATTCATCAGGGAGGCCTGGGGCCAACGTCCTGACTTTC.

V usage is TRBV19 and J usage is TRBJ1-2, with D unresolved. Germline V gene data show CDR1 as LNHDA and CDR2 as SQIVND (reference sequence). Trimming removed 5 bases from V and 0 bases from J, with 13 bases in between. CDR3 size: 15 residues. The CDR3 loop is CASSPGGRPNYGYTF. CDR3 DNA sequence: TGTGCCAGTAGTCCCGGAGGACGGCCTAACTATGGCTACACCTTC.